Shown below are 4 T cell receptor beta chains from a single sample sequenced in a study of early T cells in non-severe SARS-CoV-2 infection. One entry per CDR3 protein results from TCRdb running MiXCR on the 5' RACE reads. The table lists some 49,000 distinct CDR3 sequences, over 9.5% of them singletons. Sequenced input: whole blood. The receptors originated from an adult who was a healthcare worker with PCR-confirmed SARS-CoV-2 infection or an uninfected control (not recorded which).

This clonotype has more than one count but fewer than ten. The chain recombines TRBV27 with TRBJ2-1; D perhaps matches TRBD2 (5 bases). V lost 3 bases and J lost 3, with 21 bases in between. The CDR3 is 18 amino acids. Germline assignment: CDR1 MNHEY and CDR2 SMNVEV (reference sequence). The CDR3 protein is CASSFLTLLGSNYNEQFF. The CDR3 nucleotides read TGTGCCAGCAGTTTTCTCACACTACTGGGGAGCAACTACAATGAGCAGTTCTTC.

The V gene is TRBV7-2, the J gene TRBJ2-1, with 8 bases fitting TRBD2. Germline CDR1 and CDR2: SGHTA and FQGNSA. CDR3 length: 16 residues. V was pared by 7 bases and J by 12 bases, with 20 bases of the junction left unmatched. The CDR3 sequence: CASIQGPTATGGGQFF. The DNA for the CDR3 is TGTGCCAGCATCCAGGGCCCGACAGCAACGGGAGGGGGGCAGTTCTTC.

This clonotype was counted many times. The chain uses TRBV5-1 and TRBJ1-1; D is unresolved. Trimming removed 3 bases at V and 1 base at J, with 10 bases between. Germline V lookup: CDR1 SGHRS, CDR2 YFSETQ. This CDR3 has 14 amino acids. CDR3 DNA: TGCGCCAGCAGCTCTCTCGACACGAACACTGAAGCTTTCTTT. The encoded protein is CASSSLDTNTEAFF.

The sample holds many counts of this clonotype. The V call is TRBV27, the J call TRBJ2-7; the D gene could be TRBD1 or TRBD2 (7 bases each). V lost 6 bases and J 2 bases, leaving 20 bases between the germline ends. The CDR3 runs to 16 residues. Germline loops: CDR1 MNHEY, CDR2 SMNVEV (reference sequence). CDR3: CASSLIDREGPYEQYF. CDR3 DNA sequence: TGTGCCAGCAGCCTAATCGACAGGGAGGGACCCTACGAGCAGTACTTC.